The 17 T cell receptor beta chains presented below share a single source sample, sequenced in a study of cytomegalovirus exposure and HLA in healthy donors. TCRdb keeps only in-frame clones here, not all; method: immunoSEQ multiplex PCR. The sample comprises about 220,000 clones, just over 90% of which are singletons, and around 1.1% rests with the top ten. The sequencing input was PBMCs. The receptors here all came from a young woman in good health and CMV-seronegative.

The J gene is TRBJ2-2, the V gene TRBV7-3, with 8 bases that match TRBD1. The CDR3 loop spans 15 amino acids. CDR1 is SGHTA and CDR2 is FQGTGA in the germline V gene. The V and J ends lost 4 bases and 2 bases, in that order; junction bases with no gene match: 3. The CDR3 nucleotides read TGTGCCAGCAGCTCCGGACAGGGAAACACCGGGGAGCTGTTTTTT. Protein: CASSSGQGNTGELFF.

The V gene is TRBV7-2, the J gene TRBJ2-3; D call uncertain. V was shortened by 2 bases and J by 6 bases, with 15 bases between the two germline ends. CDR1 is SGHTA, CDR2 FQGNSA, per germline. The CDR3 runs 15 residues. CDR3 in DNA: TGTGCCAGCAGCTTAAGCTCCACGTGGCGGGATACGCAGTATTTT. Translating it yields CASSLSSTWRDTQYF.

DNA for the CDR3: TGTGCCAGCAGCCTCCCCCGCGGACTAACCGGGGAGCTGTTTTTT. Translation: CASSLPRGLTGELFF. The genes are TRBV7-9 and TRBJ2-2, with D tentatively TRBD2 (6 bases). Germline V gives CDR1 SEHNR, CDR2 FQNEAQ (reference sequence). V was trimmed by 5 bases and J by 5 bases, leaving 15 bases between them. This CDR3 region has 15 residues.

The CDR3 coding sequence is TGTGCCAGCAGTTCCTCGGGGACAGATCCCTATGGCTACACCTTC. The encoded protein is CASSSSGTDPYGYTF. V is TRBV28 and J is TRBJ1-2; TRBD1 aligns across 7 bases. V gave up 4 bases and J gave up 4 bases; unmatched junction bases: 9. This CDR3 contains 15 residues. Germline V gene data show CDR1 as MDHEN and CDR2 as SYDVKM.

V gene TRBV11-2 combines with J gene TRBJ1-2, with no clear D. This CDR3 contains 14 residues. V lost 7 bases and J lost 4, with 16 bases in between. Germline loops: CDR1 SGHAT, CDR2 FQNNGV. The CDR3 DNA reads TGTGCCAGCACCAACTGGGCCGTGCGCTATGGCTACACCTTC. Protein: CASTNWAVRYGYTF. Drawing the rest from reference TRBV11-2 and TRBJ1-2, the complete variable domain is EAGVAQSPRYKIIEKRQSVAFWCNPISGHATLYWYQQILGQGPKLLIQFQNNGVVDDSQLPKDRFSAERLKGVDSTLKIQPAKLEDSAVYLCASTNWAVRYGYTFGSGTRLTVV.

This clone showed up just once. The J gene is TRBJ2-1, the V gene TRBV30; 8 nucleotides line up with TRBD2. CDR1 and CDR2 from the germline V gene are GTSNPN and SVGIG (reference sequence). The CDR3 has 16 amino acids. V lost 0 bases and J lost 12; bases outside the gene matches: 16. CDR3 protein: CAWSVAPSGPFGGQFF. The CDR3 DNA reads TGTGCCTGGAGTGTAGCGCCTAGCGGGCCATTCGGGGGGCAGTTCTTC.

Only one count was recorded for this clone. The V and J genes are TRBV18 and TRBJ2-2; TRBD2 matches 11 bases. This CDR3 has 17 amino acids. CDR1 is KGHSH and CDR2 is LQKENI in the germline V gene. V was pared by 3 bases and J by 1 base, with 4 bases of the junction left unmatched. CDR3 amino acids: CASSPTGLAVNTGELFF. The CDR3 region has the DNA TGTGCCAGCTCACCGACGGGACTAGCGGTGAACACCGGGGAGCTGTTTTTT.

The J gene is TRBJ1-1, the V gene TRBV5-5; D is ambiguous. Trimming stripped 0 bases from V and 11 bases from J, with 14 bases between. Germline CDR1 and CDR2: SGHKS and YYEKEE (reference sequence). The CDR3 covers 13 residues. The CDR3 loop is CASSLAPHPEAFF. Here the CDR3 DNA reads TGTGCCAGCAGCTTGGCCCCCCACCCCGAGGCTTTCTTT.

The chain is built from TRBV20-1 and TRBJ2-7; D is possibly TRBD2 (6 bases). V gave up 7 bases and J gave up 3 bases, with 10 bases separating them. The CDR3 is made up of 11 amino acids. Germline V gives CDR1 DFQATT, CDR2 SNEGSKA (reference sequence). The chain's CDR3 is CSVQDYYEQYF. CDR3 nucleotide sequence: TGCAGTGTTCAGGACTACTACGAGCAGTACTTC.

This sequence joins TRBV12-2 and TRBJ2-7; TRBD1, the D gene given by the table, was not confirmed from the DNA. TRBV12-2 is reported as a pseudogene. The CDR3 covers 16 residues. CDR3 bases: TGTGCAAGTCGCTTAGATAACAGGGGGCGCGTCCACGAGCAGTACTTC. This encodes CASRLDNRGRVHEQYF.

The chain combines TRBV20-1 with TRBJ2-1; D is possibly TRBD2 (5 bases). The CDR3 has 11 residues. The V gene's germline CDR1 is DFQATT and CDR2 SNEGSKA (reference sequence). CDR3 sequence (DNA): TGCTCATCAGAGGCGGGTAATGAGCAGTTCTTC. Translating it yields CSSEAGNEQFF.

CDR3 loop: CASSLGVQISNQPQHF. The CDR3 nucleotides are TGTGCCAGCAGCTTAGGAGTACAGATTAGCAATCAGCCCCAGCATTTT. The chain uses TRBV7-8 and TRBJ1-5, with unresolved D. The CDR3 consists of 16 residues. Germline CDR1 and CDR2: SGHVS and FQNEAQ. With 1 base removed from V and 0 bases from J, the gap between germline ends came to 10 bases.

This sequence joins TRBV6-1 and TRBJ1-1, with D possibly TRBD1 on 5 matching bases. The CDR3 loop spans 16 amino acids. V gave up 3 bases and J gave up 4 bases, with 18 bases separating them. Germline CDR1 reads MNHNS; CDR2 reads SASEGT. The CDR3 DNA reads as TGTGCCAGCAGTGATGCCCTCCAGGGCTGGAGCACTGAAGCTTTCTTT. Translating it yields CASSDALQGWSTEAFF.

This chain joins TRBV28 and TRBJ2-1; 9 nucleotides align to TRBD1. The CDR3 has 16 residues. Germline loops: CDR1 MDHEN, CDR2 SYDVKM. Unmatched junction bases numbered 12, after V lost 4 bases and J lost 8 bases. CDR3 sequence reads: CASSSTGTGTWDEQFF. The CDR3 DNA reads TGTGCCAGCAGTTCCACCGGGACAGGGACATGGGATGAGCAGTTCTTC.

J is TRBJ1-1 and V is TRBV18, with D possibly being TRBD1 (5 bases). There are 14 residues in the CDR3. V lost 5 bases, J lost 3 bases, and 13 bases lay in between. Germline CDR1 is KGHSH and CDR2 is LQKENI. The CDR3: CASSSGTYDTEAFF. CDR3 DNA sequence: TGTGCCAGCTCAAGCGGGACCTATGACACTGAAGCTTTCTTT.

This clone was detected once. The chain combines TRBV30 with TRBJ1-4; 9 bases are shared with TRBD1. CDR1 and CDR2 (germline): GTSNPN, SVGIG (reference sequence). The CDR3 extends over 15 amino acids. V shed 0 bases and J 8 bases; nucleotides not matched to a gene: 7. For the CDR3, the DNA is TGTGCCTGGAGTGTACGAACAGGGGGCAACGAAAAACTGTTTTTT. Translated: CAWSVRTGGNEKLFF.

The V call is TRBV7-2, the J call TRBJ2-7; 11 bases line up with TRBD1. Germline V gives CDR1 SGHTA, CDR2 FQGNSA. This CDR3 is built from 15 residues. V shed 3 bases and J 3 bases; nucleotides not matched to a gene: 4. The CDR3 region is CASSLEDRGLYEQYF. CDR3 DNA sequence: TGTGCCAGCAGCTTGGAGGACAGGGGGCTCTACGAGCAGTACTTC.